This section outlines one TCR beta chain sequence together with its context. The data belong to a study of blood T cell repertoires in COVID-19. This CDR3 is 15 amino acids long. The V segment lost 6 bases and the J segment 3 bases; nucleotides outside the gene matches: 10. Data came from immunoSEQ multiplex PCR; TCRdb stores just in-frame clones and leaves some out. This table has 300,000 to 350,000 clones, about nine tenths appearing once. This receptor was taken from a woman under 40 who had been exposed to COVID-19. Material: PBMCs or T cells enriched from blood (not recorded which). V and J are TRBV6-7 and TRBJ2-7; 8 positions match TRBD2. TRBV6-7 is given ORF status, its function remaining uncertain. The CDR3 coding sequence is TGTGCCAGCAGAGCCCGACTAGCGCGTAACTACGAGCAGTACTTC. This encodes CASRARLARNYEQYF.